This TCR beta chain was profiled in a study of T cell repertoires in cytomegalovirus infection. General observations from the study: Using cumulative public TCR beta family frequency, the authors identified those who carried CMV together with the relevant HLA. Across the ex vivo response, the dominant clonotypes were HLA-C-restricted CMV-specific TCR beta clonotypes.

CDR3 length: 15 residues. Germline lookup yields CDR1 SGHTA and CDR2 FQGTGA. On this clonotype itself: The antigen is unknown. This may stem from a read error, because a much larger clone lies one nucleotide away.

MiXCR, applied by TCRdb to the reads, yields one record per CDR3 protein. The data hold more than 150,000 distinct CDR3 sequences, with around 22% observed a single time. The TCR originated in a human donor in good health (CMV status not recorded). Some clones in this sample may be carry-over from other donors' samples. The specimen was PBMCs. This chain connects TRBV7-3 to TRBJ2-5; 9 bases fit TRBD2. The CDR3 region has the DNA TGTGCCAGCAGCTCGGCGGGGGGGCCGGGGGAGACCCAGAACTTC. It translates to CASSSAGGPGETQNF.